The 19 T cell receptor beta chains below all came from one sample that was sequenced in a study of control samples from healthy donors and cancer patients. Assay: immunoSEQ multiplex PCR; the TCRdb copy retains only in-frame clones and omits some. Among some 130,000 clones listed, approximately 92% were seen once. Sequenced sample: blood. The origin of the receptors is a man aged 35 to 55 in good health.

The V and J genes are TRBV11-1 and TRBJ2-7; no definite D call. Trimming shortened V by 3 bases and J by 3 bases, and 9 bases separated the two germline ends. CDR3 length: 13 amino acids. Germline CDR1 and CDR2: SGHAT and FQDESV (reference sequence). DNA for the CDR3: TGTGCCAGCAGCTTTACCGGTGTCTACGAGCAGTACTTC. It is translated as CASSFTGVYEQYF.

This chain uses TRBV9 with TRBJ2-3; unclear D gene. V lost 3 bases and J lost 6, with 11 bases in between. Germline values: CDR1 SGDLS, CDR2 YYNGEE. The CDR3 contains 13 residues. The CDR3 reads CASSASQEDTQYF. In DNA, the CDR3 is TGTGCCAGCAGCGCGTCTCAGGAGGATACGCAGTATTTT.

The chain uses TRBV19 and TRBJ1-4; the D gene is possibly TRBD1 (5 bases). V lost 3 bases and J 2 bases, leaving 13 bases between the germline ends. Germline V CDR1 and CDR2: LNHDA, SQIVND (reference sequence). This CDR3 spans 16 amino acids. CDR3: CASSIGDGFTNEKLFF. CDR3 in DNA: TGTGCCAGTAGTATCGGGGACGGATTCACTAATGAAAAACTGTTTTTT. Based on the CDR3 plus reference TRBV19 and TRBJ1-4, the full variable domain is DGGITQSPKYLFRKEGQNVTLSCEQNLNHDAMYWYRQDPGQGLRLIYYSQIVNDFQKGDIAEGYSVSREKKESFPLTVTSAQKNPTAFYLCASSIGDGFTNEKLFFGSGTQLSVL.

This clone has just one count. The CDR3 is CASSDQGSSYEQYF. The CDR3, as DNA: TGTGCCAGCAGTGATCAGGGGAGCTCCTACGAGCAGTACTTC. The chain employs TRBV2 and TRBJ2-7; D possibly corresponds to TRBD1 (6 bases). The CDR3 totals 14 residues. The germline V and J ends were trimmed by 3 bases and 0 bases, with 9 bases remaining between them. Germline CDR1 SNHLY, CDR2 FYNNEI.

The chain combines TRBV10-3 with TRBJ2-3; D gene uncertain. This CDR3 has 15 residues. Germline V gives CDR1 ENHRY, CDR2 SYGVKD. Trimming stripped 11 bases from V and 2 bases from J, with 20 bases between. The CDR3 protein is CAATGTSVLTDTQYF. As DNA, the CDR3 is TGTGCCGCCACCGGAACGAGCGTTCTCACAGATACGCAGTATTTT.

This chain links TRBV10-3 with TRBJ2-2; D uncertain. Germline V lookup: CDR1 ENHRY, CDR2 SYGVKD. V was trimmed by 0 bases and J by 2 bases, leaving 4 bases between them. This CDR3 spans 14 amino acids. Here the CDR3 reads CAISESPNTGELFF. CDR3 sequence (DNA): TGTGCCATCAGTGAGTCGCCAAACACCGGGGAGCTGTTTTTT.

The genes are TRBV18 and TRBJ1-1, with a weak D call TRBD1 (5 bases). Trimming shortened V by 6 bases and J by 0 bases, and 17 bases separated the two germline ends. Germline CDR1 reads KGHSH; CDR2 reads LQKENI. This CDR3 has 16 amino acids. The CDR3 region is CASSPGAVNMNTEAFF. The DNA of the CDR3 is TGTGCCAGCTCCCCCGGGGCAGTGAACATGAACACTGAAGCTTTCTTT.

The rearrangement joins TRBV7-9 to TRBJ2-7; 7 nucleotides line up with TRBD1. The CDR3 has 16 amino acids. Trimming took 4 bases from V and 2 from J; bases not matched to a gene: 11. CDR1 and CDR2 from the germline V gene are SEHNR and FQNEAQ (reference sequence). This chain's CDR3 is CASSSKQGMTPYEQYF. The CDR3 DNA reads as TGTGCCAGCAGCTCGAAACAGGGGATGACCCCCTACGAGCAGTACTTC.

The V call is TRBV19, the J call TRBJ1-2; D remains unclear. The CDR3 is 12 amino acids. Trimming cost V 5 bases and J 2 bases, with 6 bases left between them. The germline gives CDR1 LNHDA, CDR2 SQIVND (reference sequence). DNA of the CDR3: TGTGCCAGTAGTGCGCCGAACTATGGCTACACCTTC. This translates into CASSAPNYGYTF.

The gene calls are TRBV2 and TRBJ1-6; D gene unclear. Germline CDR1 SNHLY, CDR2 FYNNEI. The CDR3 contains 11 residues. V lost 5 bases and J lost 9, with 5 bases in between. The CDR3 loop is CASSLASPLHF. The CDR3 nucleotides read TGTGCCAGCAGTCTAGCTTCACCCCTCCACTTT.

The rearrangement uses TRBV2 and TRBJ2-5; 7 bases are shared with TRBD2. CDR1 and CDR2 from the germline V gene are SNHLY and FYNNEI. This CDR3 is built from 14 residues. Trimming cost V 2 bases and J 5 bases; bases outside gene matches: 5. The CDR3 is CASSELLGGETQYF. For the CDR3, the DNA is TGTGCCAGCAGTGAATTGCTGGGGGGGGAGACCCAGTACTTC.

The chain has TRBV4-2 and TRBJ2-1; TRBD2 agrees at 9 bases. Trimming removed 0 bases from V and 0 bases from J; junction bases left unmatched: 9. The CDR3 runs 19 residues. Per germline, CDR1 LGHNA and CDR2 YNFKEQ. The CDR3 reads CASSQDVAGVQSSYNEQFF. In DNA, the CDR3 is TGTGCCAGCAGCCAAGACGTAGCGGGGGTCCAAAGCTCCTACAATGAGCAGTTCTTC.

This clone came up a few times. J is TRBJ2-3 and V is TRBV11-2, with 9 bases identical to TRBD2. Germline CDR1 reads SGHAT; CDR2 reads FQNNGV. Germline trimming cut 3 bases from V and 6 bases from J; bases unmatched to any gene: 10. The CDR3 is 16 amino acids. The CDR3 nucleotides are TGTGCCAGCAGCTTTAGCGGGGGACTTGCCAGGGATACGCAGTATTTT. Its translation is CASSFSGGLARDTQYF.

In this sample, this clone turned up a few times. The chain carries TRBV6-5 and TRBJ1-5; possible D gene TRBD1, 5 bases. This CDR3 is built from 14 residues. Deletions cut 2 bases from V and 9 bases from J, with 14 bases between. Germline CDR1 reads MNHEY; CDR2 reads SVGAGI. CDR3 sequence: CASSYGQGYPPQHF. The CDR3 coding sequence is TGTGCCAGCAGTTACGGGCAGGGATATCCGCCCCAGCATTTT.

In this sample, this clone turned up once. The CDR3 region is CASSVDLSQGGSPLHF. DNA of the CDR3: TGTGCCAGCAGCGTAGATTTGAGTCAGGGAGGGTCACCCCTCCACTTT. The chain employs TRBV9 and TRBJ1-6, with D perhaps matching TRBD1 (5 bases). In germline, CDR1 is SGDLS, CDR2 YYNGEE. This CDR3 is built from 16 residues. V shed 0 bases and J shed 10 bases, with 17 bases lying between them.

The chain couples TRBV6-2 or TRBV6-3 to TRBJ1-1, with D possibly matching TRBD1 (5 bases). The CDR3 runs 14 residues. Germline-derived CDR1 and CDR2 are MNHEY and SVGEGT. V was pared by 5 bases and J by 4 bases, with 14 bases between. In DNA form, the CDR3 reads TGTGCCAGCAGTCGGCAGGGCGGGGCCACTGAAGCTTTCTTT. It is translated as CASSRQGGATEAFF.

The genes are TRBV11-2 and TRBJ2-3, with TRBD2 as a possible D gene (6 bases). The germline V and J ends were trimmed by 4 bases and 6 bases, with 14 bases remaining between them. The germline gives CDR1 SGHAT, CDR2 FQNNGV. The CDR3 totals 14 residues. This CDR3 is CASSSPGGWDTQYF. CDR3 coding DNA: TGTGCCAGCAGCTCTCCCGGGGGATGGGATACGCAGTATTTT.

CDR3 sequence (DNA): TGCGCCAGCAGTCAAACAGGGTTAAATCAGCCCCAGCATTTT. It codes for CASSQTGLNQPQHF. The chain employs TRBV23-1 and TRBJ1-5; the D gene is possibly TRBD1 (6 bases). TRBV23-1 is given ORF status, its function remaining uncertain. Trimming left V 2 bases short and J 4 bases short, with 9 bases between. The CDR3 has 14 residues.

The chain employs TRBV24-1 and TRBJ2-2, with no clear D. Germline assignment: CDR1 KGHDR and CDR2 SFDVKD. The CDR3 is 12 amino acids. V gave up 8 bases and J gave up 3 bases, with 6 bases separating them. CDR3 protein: CATNGDTGELFF. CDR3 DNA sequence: TGTGCCACCAACGGAGACACCGGGGAGCTGTTTTTT.